This T cell receptor (beta chain) was observed in a study of T-cell memory formation after mild COVID-19. TCRdb reprocessed the 5' RACE reads with MiXCR, giving one entry per CDR3 protein. The sample yields roughly 150,000 distinct CDR3 sequences, about 14% seen once. The sequenced sample was PBMCs or a T cell subset sorted from them (not recorded which). The TCR comes from an adult woman who had mild COVID-19 (a few samples of this study predate the infection). Cell type and time point are not known.

The CDR3 sequence is CSAPMSSGANVLTF. CDR3 coding DNA: TGCAGTGCTCCAATGAGCTCTGGGGCCAACGTCCTGACTTTC. The chain combines TRBV20-1 with TRBJ2-6; D not resolved. The length of the CDR3 is 14 residues. Germline CDR1 reads DFQATT; CDR2 reads SNEGSKA (reference sequence). Trimming stripped 5 bases from V and 0 bases from J, with 8 bases between.